This section outlines one T cell receptor beta chain sequence together with its context. This sample was taken from a study of control samples from healthy donors and cancer patients. Germline CDR1 and CDR2: MNHEY and SMNVEV (reference sequence). V was shortened by 6 bases and J by 2 bases, with 14 bases between the two germline ends. This CDR3 comprises 16 residues. Profiling relied on immunoSEQ multiplex PCR, and the TCRdb table lists in-frame clones only, not all of them. The sample includes around 120,000 clones, over 85% of them seen just once. The rearrangement joins TRBV27 to TRBJ1-6, with a possible D match to TRBD1 (5 bases). This receptor was obtained from a man in his thirties or forties in good health. The sequenced material came from blood. CDR3 sequence (DNA): TGTGCCAGCAGCCTGAGGGACGGACCCTATAATTCACCCCTCCACTTT. This sequence encodes CASSLRDGPYNSPLHF.